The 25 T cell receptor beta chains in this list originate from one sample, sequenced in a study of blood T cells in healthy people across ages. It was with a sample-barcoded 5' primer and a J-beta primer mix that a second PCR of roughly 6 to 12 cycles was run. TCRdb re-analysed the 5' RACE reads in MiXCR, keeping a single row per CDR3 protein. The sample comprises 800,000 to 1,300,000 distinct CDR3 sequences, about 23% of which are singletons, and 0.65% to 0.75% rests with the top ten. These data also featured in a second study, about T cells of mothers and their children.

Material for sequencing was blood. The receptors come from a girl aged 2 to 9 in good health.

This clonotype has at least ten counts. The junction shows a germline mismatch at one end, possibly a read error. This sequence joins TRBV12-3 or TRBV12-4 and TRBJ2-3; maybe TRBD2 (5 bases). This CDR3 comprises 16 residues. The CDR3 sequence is CASSALFGIVVDTQYF. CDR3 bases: TGTGCCAGCAGTGCCCTTTTCGGGATCGTAGTAGATACACAGTATTTT.

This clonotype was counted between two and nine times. This chain's CDR3 is CASSFGTSADTQYF. The CDR3 DNA reads TGTGCCAGCAGTTTTGGGACTAGCGCAGATACGCAGTATTTT. The chain uses TRBV6-2 or TRBV6-3 and TRBJ2-3; 10 positions agree with TRBD2. CDR1 MNHEY and CDR2 SVGEGT come from the germline V gene. This CDR3 has 14 residues. The J segment lost 4 bases and the V segment lost 4 bases, leaving 2 bases of the junction unmatched.

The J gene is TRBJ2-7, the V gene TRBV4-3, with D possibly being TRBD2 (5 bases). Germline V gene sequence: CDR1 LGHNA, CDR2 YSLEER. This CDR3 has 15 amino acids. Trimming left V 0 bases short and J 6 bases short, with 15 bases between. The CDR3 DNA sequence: TGCGCCAGCAGCCAAGAGTCCCGGGGAGTGGGCGAGCAGTACTTC. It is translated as CASSQESRGVGEQYF.

In DNA, the CDR3 is TGCGCCAGCAGCTTGGTCTTAGCTTCAGATACGCAGTATTTT. Encoded protein: CASSLVLASDTQYF. This chain connects TRBV5-1 to TRBJ2-3; D remains ambiguous. Germline V gene lookup returns CDR1 SGHRS and CDR2 YFSETQ. The V end was cut by 0 bases, the J end by 4 bases, with 9 bases between. This CDR3 is 14 amino acids long.

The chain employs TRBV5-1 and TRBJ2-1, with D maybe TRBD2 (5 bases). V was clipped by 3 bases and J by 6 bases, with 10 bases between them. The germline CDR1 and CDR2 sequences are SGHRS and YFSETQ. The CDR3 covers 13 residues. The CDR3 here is CASSSSSGNEQFF. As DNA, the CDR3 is TGCGCCAGCAGCTCCTCAAGCGGCAATGAGCAGTTCTTC.

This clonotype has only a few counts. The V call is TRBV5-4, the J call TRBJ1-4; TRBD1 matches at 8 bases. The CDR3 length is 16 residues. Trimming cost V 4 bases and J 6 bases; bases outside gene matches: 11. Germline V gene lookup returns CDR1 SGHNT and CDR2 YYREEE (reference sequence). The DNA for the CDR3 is TGTGCCAGCAGCGGGCCAGGGGGCGACGGTGATGAAAAACTGTTTTTT. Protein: CASSGPGGDGDEKLFF.

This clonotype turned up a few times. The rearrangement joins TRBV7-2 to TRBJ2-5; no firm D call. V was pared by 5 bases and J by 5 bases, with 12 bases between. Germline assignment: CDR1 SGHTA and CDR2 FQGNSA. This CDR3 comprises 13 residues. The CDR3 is CASSVGERETQYF. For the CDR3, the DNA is TGTGCCAGCAGCGTAGGAGAACGGGAGACCCAGTACTTC.

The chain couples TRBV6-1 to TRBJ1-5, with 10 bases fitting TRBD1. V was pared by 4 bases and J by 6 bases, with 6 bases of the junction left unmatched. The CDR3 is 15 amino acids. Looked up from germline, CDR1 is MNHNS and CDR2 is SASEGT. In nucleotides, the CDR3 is TGTGCCAGCAGTGCCGGGACAGGGGACACTCAGCCCCAGCATTTT. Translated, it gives CASSAGTGDTQPQHF.

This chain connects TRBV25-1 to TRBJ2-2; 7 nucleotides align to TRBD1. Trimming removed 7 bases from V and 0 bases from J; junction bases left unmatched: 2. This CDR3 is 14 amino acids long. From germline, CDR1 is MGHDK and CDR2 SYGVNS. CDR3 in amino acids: CASTGQANTGELFF. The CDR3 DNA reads TGTGCCAGCACTGGACAGGCGAACACCGGGGAGCTGTTTTTT.

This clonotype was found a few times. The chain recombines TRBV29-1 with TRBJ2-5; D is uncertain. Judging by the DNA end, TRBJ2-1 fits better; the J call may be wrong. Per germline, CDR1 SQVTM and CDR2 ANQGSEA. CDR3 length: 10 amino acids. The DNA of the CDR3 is TGCAGCGGAACAGAGTTTGAGCAGTTCTTC. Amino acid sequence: CSGTEFEQFF.

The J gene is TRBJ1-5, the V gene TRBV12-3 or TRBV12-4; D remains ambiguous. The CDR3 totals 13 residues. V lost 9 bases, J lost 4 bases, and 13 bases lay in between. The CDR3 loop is CASQLSVNQPQHF. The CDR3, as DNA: TGTGCCAGTCAGCTCTCTGTTAATCAGCCCCAGCATTTT.

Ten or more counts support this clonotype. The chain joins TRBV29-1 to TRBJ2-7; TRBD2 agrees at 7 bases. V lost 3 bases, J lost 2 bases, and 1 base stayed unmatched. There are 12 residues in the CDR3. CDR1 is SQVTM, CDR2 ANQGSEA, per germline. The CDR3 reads CSVEGGTYEQYF. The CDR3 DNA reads TGCAGCGTTGAGGGAGGGACCTACGAGCAGTACTTC.

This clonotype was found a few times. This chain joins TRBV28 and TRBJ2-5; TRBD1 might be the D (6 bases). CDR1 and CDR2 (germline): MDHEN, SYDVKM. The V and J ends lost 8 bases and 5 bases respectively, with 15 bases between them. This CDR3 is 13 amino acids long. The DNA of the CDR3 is TGTGCCAGCCGCCACAGGGTATCTGAGACCCAGTACTTC. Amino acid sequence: CASRHRVSETQYF.

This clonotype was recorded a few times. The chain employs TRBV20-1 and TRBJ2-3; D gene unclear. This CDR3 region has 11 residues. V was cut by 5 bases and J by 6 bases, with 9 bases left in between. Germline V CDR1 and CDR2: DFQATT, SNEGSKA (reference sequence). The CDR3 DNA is TGCAGTGCTTTTCCAGCGGATACGCAGTATTTT. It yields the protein CSAFPADTQYF.

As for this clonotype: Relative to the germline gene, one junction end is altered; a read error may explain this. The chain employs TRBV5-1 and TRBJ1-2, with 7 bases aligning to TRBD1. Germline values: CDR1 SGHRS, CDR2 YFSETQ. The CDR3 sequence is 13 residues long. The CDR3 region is CAGSLEGASGYTF. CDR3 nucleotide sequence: TGCGCCGGCAGCTTGGAGGGGGCAAGTGGCTACACCTTC.

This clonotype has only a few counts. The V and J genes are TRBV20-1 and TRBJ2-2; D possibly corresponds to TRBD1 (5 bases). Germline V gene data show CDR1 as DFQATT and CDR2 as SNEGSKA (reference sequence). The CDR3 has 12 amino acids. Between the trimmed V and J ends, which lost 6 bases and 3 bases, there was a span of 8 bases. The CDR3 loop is CSAARDTGELFF. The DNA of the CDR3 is TGCAGTGCCGCCAGGGACACCGGGGAGCTGTTTTTT.

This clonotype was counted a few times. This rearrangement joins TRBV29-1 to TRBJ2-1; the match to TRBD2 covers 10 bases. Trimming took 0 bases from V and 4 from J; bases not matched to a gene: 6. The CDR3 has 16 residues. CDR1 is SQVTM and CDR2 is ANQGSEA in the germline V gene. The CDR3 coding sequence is TGCAGCGTTGAAGATAAAGGACTAGCGGTTTACAATGAGCAGTTCTTC. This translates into CSVEDKGLAVYNEQFF.

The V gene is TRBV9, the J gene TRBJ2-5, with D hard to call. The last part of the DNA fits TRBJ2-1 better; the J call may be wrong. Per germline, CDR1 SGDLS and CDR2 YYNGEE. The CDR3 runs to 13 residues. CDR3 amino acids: CASSVESRSEQFF. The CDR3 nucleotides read TGTGCCAGCAGCGTAGAATCTAGGAGTGAGCAGTTCTTC.

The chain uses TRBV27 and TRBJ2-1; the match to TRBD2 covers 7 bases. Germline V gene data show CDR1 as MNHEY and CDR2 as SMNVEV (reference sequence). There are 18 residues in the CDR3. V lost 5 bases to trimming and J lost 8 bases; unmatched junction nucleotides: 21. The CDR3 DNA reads TGTGCCAGCAGTCCGGGGCTGACGAGCGGGACCACCCCATATGAGCAGTTCTTC. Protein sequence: CASSPGLTSGTTPYEQFF.

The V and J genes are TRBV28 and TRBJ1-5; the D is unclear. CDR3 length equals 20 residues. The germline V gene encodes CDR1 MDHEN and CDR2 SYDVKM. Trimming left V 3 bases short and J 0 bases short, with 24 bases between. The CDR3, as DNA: TGTGCCAGCAGTTTTTTTGATGGTGTGGCAGCCTCCTATAGCAATCAGCCCCAGCATTTT. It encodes CASSFFDGVAASYSNQPQHF.

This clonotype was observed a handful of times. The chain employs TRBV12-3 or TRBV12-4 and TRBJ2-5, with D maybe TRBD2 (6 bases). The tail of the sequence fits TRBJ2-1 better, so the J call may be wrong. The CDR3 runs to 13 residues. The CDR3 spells CASIGNGGLLQFF. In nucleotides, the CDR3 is TGTGCCAGCATTGGGAACGGGGGATTGCTGCAGTTCTTC.

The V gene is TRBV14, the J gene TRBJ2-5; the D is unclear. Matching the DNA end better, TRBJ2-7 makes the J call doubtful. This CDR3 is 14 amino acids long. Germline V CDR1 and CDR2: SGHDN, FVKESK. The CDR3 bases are TGTGCCAGCAGCCATGGCCTGGGGACCTACGAGCAGTACTTC. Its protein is CASSHGLGTYEQYF.

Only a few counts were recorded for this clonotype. In DNA, the CDR3 is TGTGCCAGCAGCCCAGGACAGCTCCATTTCTACGAGCAGTACTTC. Residues: CASSPGQLHFYEQYF. The chain carries TRBV5-5 and TRBJ2-7, with D possibly matching TRBD1 (6 bases). The CDR3 is 15 amino acids. Trimming took off 4 bases at V and 3 bases at J, with 17 bases between the two ends. Germline V gives CDR1 SGHKS, CDR2 YYEKEE (reference sequence).

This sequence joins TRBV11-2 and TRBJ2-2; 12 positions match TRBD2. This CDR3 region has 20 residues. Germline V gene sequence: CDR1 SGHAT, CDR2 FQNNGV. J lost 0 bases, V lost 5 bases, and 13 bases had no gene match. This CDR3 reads CASSPLGLAGRNPNTGELFF. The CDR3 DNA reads TGTGCCAGCAGCCCCCTTGGACTAGCGGGAAGGAACCCGAACACCGGGGAGCTGTTTTTT.

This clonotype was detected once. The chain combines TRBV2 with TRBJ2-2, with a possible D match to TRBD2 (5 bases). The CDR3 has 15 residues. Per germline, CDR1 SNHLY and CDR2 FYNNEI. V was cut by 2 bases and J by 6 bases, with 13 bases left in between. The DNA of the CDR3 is TGTGCCAGCAGTGAACCCCCCCTAGCCCCCGGGGAGCTGTTTTTT. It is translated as CASSEPPLAPGELFF.